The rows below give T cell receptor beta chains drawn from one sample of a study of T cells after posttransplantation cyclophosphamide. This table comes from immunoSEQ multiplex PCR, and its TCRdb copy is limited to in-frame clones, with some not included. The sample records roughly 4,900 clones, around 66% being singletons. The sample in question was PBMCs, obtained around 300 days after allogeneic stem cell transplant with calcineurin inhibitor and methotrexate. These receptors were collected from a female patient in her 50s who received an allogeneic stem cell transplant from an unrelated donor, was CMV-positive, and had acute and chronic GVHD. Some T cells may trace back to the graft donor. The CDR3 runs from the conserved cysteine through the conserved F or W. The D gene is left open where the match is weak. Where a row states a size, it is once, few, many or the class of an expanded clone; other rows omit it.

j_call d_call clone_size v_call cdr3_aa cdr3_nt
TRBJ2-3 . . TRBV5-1 CASSLGQVSTDTQYF TGCGCCAGCAGCTTGGGGCAGGTCAGCACAGATACGCAGTATTTT
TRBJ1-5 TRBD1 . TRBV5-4 CASSLDGGQGPNQPQHF TGTGCCAGCAGCTTGGATGGCGGACAGGGGCCCAATCAGCCCCAGCATTTT
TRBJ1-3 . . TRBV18 CASSAGRTTGNTIYF TGTGCCAGCTCAGCCGGTAGGACAACTGGAAACACCATATATTTT
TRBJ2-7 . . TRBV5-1 CASSHTPEGGAYEQYF TGCGCCAGCAGCCACACCCCCGAAGGGGGTGCCTACGAGCAGTACTTC
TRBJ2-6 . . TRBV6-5 CASRTRFSGANVLTF TGTGCCAGCAGAACCAGGTTCTCTGGGGCCAACGTCCTGACTTTC
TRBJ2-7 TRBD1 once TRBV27 CASSIGDSSYEQYF TGTGCCAGCAGCATCGGGGACAGCTCCTACGAGCAGTACTTC
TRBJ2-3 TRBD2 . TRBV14 CASSQGDYTDTQYF TGTGCCAGCAGCCAAGGGGACTACACAGATACGCAGTATTTT
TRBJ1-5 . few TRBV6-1 CASSEEGLSNQPQHF TGTGCCAGCAGTGAAGAGGGGCTCAGCAATCAGCCCCAGCATTTT
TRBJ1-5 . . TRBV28 CASSYAGNSNQPQHF TGTGCCAGCAGTTACGCGGGGAATAGCAATCAGCCCCAGCATTTT
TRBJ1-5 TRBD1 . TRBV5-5 CASSWGQGANQPQHF TGTGCCAGCAGCTGGGGACAGGGCGCTAATCAGCCCCAGCATTTT
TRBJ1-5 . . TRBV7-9 CASSLQGSQPQHF TGTGCCAGCAGCTTACAGGGGAGTCAGCCCCAGCATTTT
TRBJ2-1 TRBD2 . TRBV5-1 CASSSDGTGRLAGLNEQFF TGCGCCAGCAGCTCAGACGGGACAGGGAGACTAGCGGGGTTGAATGAGCAGTTCTTC
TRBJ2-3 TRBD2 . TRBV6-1 CASSAIGGGASDTQYF TGTGCCAGCAGTGCAATCGGCGGGGGGGCCTCAGATACGCAGTATTTT
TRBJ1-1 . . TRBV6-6 CATQKRPGAEAFF TGTGCCACTCAAAAGAGACCCGGAGCTGAAGCTTTCTTT
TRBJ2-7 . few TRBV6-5 CASSYSKQASYEQYF TGTGCCAGCAGTTACTCAAAACAGGCGTCTTACGAGCAGTACTTC
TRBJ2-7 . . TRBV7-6 CASSFSRRVHEQYF TGTGCCAGCAGCTTCAGTAGGAGGGTCCACGAGCAGTACTTC
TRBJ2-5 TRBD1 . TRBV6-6 CASSSPGQTQETQYF TGTGCCAGCAGTTCCCCGGGACAGACTCAAGAGACCCAGTACTTC
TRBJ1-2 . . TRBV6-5 CASTLHPGLYGYTF TGTGCCAGCACTCTTCATCCAGGGCTCTATGGCTACACCTTC
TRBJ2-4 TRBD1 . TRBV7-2 CASTLGVRDRPRYF TGTGCCAGCACCCTTGGAGTCCGGGACAGGCCCCGGTACTTC
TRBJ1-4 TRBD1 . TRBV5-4 CASSLDRDEKLFF TGTGCCAGCAGTTTGGACAGGGATGAAAAACTGTTTTTT
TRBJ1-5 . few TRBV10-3 CAISEEAGWKPQHF TGTGCCATCAGTGAGGAGGCCGGGTGGAAGCCCCAGCATTTT
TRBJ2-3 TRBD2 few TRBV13 CASSLEGEAGGPDTQYF TGTGCCAGCAGCTTAGAGGGGGAAGCGGGAGGCCCAGATACGCAGTATTTT
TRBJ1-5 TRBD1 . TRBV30 CAWSVPPPTGYSNQPQHF TGTGCCTGGAGTGTACCCCCCCCGACAGGGTATAGCAATCAGCCCCAGCATTTT
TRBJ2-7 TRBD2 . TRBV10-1 CASSKVAGDEQYF TGCGCCAGCAGTAAAGTAGCGGGAGACGAGCAGTACTTC
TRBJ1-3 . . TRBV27 CASSLQGTGNTIYF TGTGCCAGCAGCCTACAGGGAACTGGAAACACCATATATTTT
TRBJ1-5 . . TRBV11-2 CASSPGLWNQPQHF TGTGCCAGCAGCCCAGGGTTATGGAATCAGCCCCAGCATTTT
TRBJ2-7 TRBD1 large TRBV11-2 CASSLGGQGSYEQYF TGTGCCAGCAGCTTAGGGGGACAGGGATCCTACGAGCAGTACTTC
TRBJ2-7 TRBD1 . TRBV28 CASSPRTGINYEQYF TGTGCCAGCAGTCCTCGGACAGGGATAAACTACGAGCAGTACTTC
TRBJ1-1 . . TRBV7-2 CASSLKGVRTEAFF TGTGCCAGCAGCTTAAAAGGGGTGAGGACTGAAGCTTTCTTT
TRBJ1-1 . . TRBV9 CASSRSRGTEAFF TGTGCCAGCAGCAGAAGCAGGGGCACTGAAGCTTTCTTT
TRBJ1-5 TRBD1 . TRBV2 CASSLQGRREPQHF TGTGCCAGCAGTCTACAGGGGCGCCGCGAGCCCCAGCATTTT
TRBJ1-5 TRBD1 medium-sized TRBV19 CASSFRQGGNQPQHF TGTGCCAGTAGTTTCCGACAGGGAGGAAATCAGCCCCAGCATTTT